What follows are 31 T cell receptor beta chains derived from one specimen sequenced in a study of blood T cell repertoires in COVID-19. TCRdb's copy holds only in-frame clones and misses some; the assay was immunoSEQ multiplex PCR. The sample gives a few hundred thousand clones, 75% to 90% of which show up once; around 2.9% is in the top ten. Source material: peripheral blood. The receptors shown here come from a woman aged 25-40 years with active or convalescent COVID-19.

The CDR3 nucleotides are TGTGCCAGCAGCCTCCTAACAGGGGGCGAAGCTTTCTTT. Amino acid sequence: CASSLLTGGEAFF. The gene calls are TRBV7-3 and TRBJ1-1; TRBD1 aligns across 9 bases. V shed 5 bases and J 8 bases; nucleotides not matched to a gene: 6. The germline V gene has CDR1 SGHTA and CDR2 FQGTGA. The CDR3 is 13 residues long.

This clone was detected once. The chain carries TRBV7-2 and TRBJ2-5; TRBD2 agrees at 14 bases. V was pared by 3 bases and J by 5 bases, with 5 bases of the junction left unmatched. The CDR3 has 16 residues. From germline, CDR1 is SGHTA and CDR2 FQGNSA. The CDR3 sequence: CASSLGLAGAGETQYF. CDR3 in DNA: TGTGCCAGCAGCTTGGGACTAGCGGGGGCTGGTGAGACCCAGTACTTC.

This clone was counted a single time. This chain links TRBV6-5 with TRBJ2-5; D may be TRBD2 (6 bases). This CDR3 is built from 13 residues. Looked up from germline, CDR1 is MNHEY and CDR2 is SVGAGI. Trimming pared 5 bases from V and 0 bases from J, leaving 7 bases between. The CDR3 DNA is TGTGCCAGCAGTCGGGAGTACCAAGAGACCCAGTACTTC. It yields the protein CASSREYQETQYF.

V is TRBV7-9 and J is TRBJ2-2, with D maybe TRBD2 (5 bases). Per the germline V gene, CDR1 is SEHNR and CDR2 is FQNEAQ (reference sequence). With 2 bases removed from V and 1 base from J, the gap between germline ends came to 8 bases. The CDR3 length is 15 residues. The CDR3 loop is CASSLRAGNTGELFF. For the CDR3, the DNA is TGTGCCAGCAGCTTAAGGGCGGGGAACACCGGGGAGCTGTTTTTT.

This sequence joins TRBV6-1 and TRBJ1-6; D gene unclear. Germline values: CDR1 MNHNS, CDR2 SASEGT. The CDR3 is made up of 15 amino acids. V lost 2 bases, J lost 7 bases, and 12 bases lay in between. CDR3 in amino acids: CASSEMVSPNSPLHF. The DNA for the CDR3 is TGTGCCAGCAGTGAAATGGTCAGTCCAAATTCACCCCTCCACTTT.

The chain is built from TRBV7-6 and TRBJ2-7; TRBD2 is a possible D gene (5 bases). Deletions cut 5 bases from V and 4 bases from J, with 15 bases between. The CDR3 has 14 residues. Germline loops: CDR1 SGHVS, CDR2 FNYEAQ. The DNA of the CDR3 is TGTGCCAGCAGCCCCCCAGGACTCGGGTACGAGCAGTACTTC. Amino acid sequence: CASSPPGLGYEQYF.

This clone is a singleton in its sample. This CDR3 reads CASSQSVSSYNSPLHF. In DNA, the CDR3 is TGCGCCAGCAGCCAGAGCGTTAGCTCCTATAATTCACCCCTCCACTTT. This sequence joins TRBV4-3 and TRBJ1-6; D not certain. V was trimmed by 3 bases and J by 0 bases, leaving 9 bases between them. CDR1 and CDR2 from the germline V gene are LGHNA and YSLEER. The CDR3 consists of 16 residues.

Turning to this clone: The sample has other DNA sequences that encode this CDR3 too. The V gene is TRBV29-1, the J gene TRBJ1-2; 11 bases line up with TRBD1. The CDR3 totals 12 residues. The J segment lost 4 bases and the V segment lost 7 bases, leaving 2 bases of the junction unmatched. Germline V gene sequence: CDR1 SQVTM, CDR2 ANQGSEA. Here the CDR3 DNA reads TGCAGCGCCGGGACAGGGGGCTATGGCTACACCTTC. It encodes CSAGTGGYGYTF. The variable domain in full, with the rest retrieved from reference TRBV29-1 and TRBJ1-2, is SAVISQKPSRDICQRGTSLTIQCQVDSQVTMMFWYRQQPGQSLTLIATANQGSEATYESGFVIDKFPISRPNLTFSTLTVSNMSPEDSSIYLCSAGTGGYGYTFGSGTRLTVV.

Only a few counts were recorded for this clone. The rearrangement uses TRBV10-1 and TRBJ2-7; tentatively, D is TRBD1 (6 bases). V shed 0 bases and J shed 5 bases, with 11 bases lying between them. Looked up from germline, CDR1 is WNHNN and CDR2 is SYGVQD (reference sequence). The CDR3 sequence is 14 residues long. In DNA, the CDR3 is TGCGCCAGCAGTGAGTCAAGGGGGAACGACGAGCAGTACTTC. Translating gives CASSESRGNDEQYF.

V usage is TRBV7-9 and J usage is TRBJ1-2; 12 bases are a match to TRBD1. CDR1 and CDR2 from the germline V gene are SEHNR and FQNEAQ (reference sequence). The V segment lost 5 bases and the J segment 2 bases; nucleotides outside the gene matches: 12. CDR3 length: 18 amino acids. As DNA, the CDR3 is TGTGCCAGCAGCCCAAACCTTGGGACAGGGGGCGTGAACTATGGCTACACCTTC. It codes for CASSPNLGTGGVNYGYTF.

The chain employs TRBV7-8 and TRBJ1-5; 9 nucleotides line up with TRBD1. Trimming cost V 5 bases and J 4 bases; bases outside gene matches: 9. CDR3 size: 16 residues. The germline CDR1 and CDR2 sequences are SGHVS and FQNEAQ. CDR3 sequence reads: CASSQTQGARNQPQHF. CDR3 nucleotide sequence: TGTGCCAGCAGCCAGACACAGGGGGCGAGGAATCAGCCCCAGCATTTT.

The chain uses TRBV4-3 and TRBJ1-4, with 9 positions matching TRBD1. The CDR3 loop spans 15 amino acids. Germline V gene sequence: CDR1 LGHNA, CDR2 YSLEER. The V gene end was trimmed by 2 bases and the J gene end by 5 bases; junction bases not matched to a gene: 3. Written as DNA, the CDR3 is TGCGCCAGCAGCCAAACCGGACAGGGGAATGAAAAACTGTTTTTT. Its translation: CASSQTGQGNEKLFF.

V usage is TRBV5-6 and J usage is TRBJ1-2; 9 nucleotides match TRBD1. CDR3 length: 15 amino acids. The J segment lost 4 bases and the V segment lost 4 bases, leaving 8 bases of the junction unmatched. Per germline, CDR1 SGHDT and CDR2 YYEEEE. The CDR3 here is CASSRGQGSSYGYTF. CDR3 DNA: TGTGCCAGCAGCCGTGGACAGGGGTCCTCCTATGGCTACACCTTC.

CDR3 sequence (DNA): TGTGCCAGCTCACCCCGGGAGGGGGTTAGCACAGATACGCAGTATTTT. Translation: CASSPREGVSTDTQYF. The chain has TRBV18 and TRBJ2-3; TRBD2 matches at 8 bases. Trimming took 3 bases from V and 0 from J; bases not matched to a gene: 5. Germline V gene data show CDR1 as KGHSH and CDR2 as LQKENI. This CDR3 spans 16 amino acids.

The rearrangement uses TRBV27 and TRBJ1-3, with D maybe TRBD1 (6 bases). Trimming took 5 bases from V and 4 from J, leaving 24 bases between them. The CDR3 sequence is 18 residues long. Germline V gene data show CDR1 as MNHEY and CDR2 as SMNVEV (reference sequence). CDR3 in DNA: TGTGCCAGCAGTCTCTCCCCACAGGGTGGGCTCGGGGGAAACACCATATATTTT. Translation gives CASSLSPQGGLGGNTIYF.

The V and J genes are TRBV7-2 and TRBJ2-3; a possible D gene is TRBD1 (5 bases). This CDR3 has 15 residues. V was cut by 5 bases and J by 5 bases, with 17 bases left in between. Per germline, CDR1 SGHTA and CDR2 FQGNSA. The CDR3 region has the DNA TGTGCCAGCAGCCCACCGGGCCCCCAGGGAGATACGCAGTATTTT. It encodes CASSPPGPQGDTQYF.

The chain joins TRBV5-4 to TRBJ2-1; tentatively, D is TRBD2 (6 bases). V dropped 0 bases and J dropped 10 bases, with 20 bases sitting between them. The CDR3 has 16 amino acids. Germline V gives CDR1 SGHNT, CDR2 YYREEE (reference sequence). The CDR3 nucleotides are TGTGCCAGCAGCTTGGCTGGCGGTCTTGGACGGGGGGAGCAGTTCTTC. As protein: CASSLAGGLGRGEQFF.

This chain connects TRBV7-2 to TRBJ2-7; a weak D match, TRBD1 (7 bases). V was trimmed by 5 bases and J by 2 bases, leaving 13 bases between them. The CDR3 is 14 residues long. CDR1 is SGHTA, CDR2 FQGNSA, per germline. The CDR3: CASSTQGGTYEQYF. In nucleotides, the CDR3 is TGTGCCAGCAGCACCCAGGGGGGAACCTACGAGCAGTACTTC.

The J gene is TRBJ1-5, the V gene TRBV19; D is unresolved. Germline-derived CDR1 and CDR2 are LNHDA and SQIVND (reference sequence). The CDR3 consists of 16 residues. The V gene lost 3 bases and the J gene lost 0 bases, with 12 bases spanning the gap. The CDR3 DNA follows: TGTGCCAGTAGTATGATGGGCCAGATTAGCAATCAGCCCCAGCATTTT. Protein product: CASSMMGQISNQPQHF.

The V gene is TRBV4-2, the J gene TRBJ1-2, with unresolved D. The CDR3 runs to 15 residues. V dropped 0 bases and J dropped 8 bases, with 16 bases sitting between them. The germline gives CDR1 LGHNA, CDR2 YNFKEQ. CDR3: CASSQERYGVGGYTF. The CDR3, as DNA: TGTGCCAGCAGCCAAGAACGTTACGGGGTGGGAGGCTACACCTTC.

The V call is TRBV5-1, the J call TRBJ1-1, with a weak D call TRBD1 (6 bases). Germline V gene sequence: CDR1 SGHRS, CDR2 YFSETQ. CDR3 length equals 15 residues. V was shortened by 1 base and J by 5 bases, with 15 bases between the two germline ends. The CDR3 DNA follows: TGCGCCAGCAGCTTGTATCAGGGGACATTGACTGAAGCTTTCTTT. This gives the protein CASSLYQGTLTEAFF.

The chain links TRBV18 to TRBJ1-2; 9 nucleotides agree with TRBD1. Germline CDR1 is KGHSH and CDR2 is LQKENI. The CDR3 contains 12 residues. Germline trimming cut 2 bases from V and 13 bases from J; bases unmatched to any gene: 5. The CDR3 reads CASSPRQGDITF. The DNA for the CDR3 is TGTGCCAGCTCACCAAGACAGGGGGACATCACCTTC.

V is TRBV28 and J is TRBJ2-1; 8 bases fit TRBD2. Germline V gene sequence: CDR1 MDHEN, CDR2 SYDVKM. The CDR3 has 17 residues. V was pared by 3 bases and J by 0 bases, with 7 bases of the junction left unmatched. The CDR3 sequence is CASSLRAGGFSYNEQFF. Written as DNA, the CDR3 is TGTGCCAGCAGTTTGAGGGCGGGGGGTTTCTCCTACAATGAGCAGTTCTTC.

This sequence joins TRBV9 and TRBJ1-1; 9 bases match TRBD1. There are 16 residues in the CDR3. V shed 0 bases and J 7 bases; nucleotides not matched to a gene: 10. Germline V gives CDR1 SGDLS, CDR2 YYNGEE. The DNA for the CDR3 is TGTGCCAGCAGCGTAGCGTTCGACAGGGGGAAAGTTGAAGCTTTCTTT. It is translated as CASSVAFDRGKVEAFF.

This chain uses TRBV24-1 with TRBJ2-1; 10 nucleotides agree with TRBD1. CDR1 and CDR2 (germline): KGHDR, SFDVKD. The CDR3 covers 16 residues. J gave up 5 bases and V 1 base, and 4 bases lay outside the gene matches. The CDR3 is CATSDFSGTGDNEQFF. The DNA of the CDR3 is TGTGCCACCAGTGATTTTAGTGGGACAGGGGACAATGAGCAGTTCTTC.

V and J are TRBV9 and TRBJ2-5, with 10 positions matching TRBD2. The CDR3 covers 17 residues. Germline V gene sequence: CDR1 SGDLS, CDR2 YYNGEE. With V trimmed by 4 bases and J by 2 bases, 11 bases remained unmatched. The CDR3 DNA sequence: TGTGCCAGCAGCCCAACCGGGGCTAGCGGGGGACAAGAGACCCAGTACTTC. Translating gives CASSPTGASGGQETQYF.

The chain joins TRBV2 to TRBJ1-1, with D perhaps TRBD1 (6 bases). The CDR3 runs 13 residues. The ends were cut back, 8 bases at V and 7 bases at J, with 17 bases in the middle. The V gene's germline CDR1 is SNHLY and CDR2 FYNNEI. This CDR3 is CASRGGGVSEAFF. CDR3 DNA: TGTGCCAGCCGTGGGGGCGGTGTAAGTGAAGCTTTCTTT. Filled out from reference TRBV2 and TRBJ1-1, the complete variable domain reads EPEVTQTPSHQVTQMGQEVILRCVPISNHLYFYWYRQILGQKVEFLVSFYNNEISEKSEIFDDQFSVERPDGSNFTLKIRSTKLEDSAMYFCASRGGGVSEAFFGQGTRLTVV.

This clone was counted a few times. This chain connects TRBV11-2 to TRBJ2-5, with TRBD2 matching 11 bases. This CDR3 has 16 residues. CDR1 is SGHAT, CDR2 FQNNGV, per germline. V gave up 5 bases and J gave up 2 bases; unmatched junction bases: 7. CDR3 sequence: CASSLGRTSGQETQYF. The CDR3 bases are TGTGCCAGCAGCCTTGGAAGGACTAGCGGGCAAGAGACCCAGTACTTC.

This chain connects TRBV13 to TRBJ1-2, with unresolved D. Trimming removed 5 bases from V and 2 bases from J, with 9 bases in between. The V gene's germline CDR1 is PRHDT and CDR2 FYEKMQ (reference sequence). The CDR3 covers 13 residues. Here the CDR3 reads CASSPQQNYGYTF. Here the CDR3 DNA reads TGTGCCAGCAGCCCCCAACAGAACTATGGCTACACCTTC.

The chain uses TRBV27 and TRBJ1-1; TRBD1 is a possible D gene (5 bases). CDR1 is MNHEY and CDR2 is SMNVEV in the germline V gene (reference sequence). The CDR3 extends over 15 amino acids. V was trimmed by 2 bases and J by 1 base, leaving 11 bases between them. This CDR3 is CASSLNSGGNTEAFF. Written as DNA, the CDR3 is TGTGCCAGCAGTTTAAATTCCGGGGGGAACACTGAAGCTTTCTTT.

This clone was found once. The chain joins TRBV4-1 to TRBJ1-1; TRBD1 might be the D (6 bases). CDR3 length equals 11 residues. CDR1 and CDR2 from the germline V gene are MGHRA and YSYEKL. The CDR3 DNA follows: TGCGCGAGTAGGGGGTACACTGAAGCTTTCTTT. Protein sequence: CASRGYTEAFF.